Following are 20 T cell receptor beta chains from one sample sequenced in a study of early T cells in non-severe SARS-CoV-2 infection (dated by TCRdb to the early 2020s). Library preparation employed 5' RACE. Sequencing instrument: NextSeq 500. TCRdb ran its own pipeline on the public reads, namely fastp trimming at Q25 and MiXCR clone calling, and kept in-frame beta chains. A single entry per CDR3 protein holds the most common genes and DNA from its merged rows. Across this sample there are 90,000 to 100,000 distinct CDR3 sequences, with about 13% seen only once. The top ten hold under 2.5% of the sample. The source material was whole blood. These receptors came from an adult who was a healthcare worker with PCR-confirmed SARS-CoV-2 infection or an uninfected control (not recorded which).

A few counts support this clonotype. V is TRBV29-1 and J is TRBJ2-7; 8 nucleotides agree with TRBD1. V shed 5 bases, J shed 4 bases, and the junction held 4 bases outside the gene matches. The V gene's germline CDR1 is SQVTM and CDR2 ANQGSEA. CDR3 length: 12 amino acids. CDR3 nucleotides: TGCAGCGTTCTCACAGGGGGGTACGAGCAGTACTTC. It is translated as CSVLTGGYEQYF.

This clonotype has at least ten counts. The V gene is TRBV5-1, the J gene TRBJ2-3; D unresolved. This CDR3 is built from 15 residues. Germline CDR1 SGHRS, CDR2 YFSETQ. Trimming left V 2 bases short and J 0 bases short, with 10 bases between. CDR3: CASSLSTHSTDTQYF. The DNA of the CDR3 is TGCGCCAGCAGCTTATCCACACACAGCACAGATACGCAGTATTTT.

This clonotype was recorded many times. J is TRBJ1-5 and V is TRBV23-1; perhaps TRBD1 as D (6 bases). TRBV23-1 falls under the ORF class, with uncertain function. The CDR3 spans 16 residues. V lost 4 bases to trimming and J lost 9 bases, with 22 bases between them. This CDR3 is CASSPDRQGPIGPQHF. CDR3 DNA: TGCGCCAGCAGTCCGGACCGCCAGGGGCCGATAGGGCCCCAGCATTTT.

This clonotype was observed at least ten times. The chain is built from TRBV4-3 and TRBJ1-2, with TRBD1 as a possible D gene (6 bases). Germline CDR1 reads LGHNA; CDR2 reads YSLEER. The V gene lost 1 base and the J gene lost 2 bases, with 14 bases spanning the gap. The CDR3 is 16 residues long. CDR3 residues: CASSQGVRGLNYGYTF. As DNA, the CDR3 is TGCGCCAGCAGCCAAGGAGTCAGGGGTCTGAACTATGGCTACACCTTC.

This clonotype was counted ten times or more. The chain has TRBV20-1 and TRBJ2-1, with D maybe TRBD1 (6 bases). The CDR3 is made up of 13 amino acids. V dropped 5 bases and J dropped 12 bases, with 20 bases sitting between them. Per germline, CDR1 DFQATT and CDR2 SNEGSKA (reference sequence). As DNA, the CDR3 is TGCAGTGCTCTGGGGGCCCCTGGCCCAGGGCAGTTCTTC. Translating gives CSALGAPGPGQFF.

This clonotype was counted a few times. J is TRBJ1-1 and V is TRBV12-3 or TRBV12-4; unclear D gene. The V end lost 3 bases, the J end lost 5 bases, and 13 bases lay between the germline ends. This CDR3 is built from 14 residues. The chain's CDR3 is CASSFLDGGTEAFF. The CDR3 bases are TGTGCCAGCAGTTTCTTGGACGGTGGGACTGAAGCTTTCTTT.

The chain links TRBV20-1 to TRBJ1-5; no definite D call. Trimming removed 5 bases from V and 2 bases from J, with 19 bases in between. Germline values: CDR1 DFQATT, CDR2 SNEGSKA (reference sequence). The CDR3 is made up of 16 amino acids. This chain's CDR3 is CSAQNWLGYGNQPQHF. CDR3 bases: TGCAGTGCTCAGAACTGGCTGGGGTACGGCAATCAGCCCCAGCATTTT.

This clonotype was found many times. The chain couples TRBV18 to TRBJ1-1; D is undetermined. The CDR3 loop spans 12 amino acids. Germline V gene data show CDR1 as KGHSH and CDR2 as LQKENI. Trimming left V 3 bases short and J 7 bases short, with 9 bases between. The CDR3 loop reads CASSPGRVEAFF. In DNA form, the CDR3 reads TGTGCCAGCTCACCTGGGAGAGTTGAAGCTTTCTTT. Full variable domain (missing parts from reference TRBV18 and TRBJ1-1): NAGVMQNPRHLVRRRGQEARLRCSPMKGHSHVYWYRQLPEEGLKFMVYLQKENIIDESGMPKERFSAEFPKEGPSILRIQQVVRGDSAAYFCASSPGRVEAFFGQGTRLTVV.

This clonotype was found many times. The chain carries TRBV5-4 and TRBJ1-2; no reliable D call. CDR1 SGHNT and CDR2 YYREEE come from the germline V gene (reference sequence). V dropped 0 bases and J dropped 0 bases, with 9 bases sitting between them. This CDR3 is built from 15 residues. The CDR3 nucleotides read TGTGCCAGCAGCTTGGTTCACAACGCTAACTATGGCTACACCTTC. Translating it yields CASSLVHNANYGYTF.

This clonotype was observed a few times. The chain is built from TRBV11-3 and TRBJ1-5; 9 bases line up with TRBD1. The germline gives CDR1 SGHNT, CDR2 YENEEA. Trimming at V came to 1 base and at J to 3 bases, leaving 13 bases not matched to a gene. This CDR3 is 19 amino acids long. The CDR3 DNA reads TGTGCCAGCAGCTTAGCCCACCTGGACAGGGGAGCAGCCAATCAGCCCCAGCATTTT. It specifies CASSLAHLDRGAANQPQHF.

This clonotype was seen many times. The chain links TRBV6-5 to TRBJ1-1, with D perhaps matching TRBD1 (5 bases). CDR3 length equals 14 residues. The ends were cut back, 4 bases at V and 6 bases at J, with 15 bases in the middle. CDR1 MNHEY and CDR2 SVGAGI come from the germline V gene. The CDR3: CASSSYGRGPEAFF. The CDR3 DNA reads TGTGCCAGCAGTTCCTATGGGAGGGGACCTGAAGCTTTCTTT.

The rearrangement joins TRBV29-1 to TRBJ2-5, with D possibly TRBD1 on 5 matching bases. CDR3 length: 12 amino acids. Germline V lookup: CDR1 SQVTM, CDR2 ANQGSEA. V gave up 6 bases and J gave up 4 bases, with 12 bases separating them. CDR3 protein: CSVGHSGETQYF. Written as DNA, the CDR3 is TGCAGCGTAGGACACAGTGGAGAGACCCAGTACTTC.

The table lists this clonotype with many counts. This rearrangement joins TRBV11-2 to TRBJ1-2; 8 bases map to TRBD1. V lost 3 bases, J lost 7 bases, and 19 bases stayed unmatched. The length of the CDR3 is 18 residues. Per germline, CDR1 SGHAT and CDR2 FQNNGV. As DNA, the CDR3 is TGTGCCAGCAGCTTCGTGCCCGGGACAGGTCCACGAGGCGGTGGCTACACCTTC. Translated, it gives CASSFVPGTGPRGGGYTF.

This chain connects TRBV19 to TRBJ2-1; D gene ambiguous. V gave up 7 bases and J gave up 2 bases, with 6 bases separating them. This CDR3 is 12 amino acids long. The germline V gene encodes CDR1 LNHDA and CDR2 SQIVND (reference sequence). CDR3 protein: CASIGTYNEQFF. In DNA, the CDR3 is TGTGCCAGTATAGGGACCTACAATGAGCAGTTCTTC.

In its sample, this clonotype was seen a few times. CDR3 sequence reads: CASTPRTGGSSYGYTF. CDR3 nucleotide sequence: TGTGCCAGCACGCCCCGGACAGGGGGCTCCTCCTATGGCTACACCTTC. V usage is TRBV27 and J usage is TRBJ1-2; 11 bases agree with TRBD1. The CDR3 is 16 amino acids. The V gene's germline CDR1 is MNHEY and CDR2 SMNVEV (reference sequence). J was trimmed by 4 bases and V by 7 bases; bases with no gene match: 11.

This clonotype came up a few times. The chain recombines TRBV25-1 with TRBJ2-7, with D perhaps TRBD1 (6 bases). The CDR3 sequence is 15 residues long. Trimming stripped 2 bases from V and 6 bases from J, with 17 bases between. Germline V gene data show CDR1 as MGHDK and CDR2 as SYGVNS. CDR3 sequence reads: CASSEAGTLMGEQYF. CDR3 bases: TGTGCCAGCAGTGAAGCCGGGACACTTATGGGCGAGCAGTACTTC.

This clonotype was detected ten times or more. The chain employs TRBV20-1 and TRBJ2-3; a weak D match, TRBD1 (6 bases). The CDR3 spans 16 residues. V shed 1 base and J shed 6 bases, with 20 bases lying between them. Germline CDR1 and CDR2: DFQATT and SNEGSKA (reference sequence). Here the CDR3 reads CSARGVEGEFFDTQYF. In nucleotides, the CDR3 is TGCAGTGCTAGAGGAGTCGAGGGGGAATTCTTCGATACGCAGTATTTT.

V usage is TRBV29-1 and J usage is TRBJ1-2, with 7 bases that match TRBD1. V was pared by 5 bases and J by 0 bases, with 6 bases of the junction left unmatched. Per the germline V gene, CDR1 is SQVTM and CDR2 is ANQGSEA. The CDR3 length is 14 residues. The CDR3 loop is CSVPIGQANYGYTF. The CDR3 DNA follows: TGCAGCGTTCCAATCGGACAGGCTAACTATGGCTACACCTTC. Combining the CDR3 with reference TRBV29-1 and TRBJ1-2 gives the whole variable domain SAVISQKPSRDICQRGTSLTIQCQVDSQVTMMFWYRQQPGQSLTLIATANQGSEATYESGFVIDKFPISRPNLTFSTLTVSNMSPEDSSIYLCSVPIGQANYGYTFGSGTRLTVV.

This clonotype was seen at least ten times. CDR3 residues: CASSYTGTGPRIYGYTF. In DNA, the CDR3 is TGTGCCAGCAGTTACACCGGGACAGGCCCTCGGATCTATGGCTACACCTTC. The V and J genes are TRBV6-5 and TRBJ1-2; 8 nucleotides agree with TRBD1. This CDR3 is built from 17 residues. V lost 2 bases and J lost 4; bases outside the gene matches: 12. CDR1 is MNHEY and CDR2 is SVGAGI in the germline V gene.

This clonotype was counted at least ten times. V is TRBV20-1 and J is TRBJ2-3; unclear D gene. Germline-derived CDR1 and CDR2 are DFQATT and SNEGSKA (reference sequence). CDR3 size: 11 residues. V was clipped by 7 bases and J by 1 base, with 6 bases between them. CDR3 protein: CSVLGTDTQYF. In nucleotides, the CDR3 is TGCAGTGTCCTTGGCACAGATACGCAGTATTTT.